One and the same sample provided the 20 T cell receptor beta chains below, sequenced in a study of Ad26.COV2.S vaccination and SARS-CoV-2 variants. Data came from immunoSEQ multiplex PCR; TCRdb stores just in-frame clones and leaves some out. The table lists about 350,000 clones, just over 90% of them singletons. The material sequenced was peripheral blood, taken after recovery from COVID-19. The receptor source for this set is a human donor who had recovered from COVID-19.

The J gene is TRBJ2-5, the V gene TRBV24-1; D unresolved. Trimming pared 2 bases from V and 0 bases from J, leaving 0 bases between. The CDR3 covers 12 residues. From germline, CDR1 is KGHDR and CDR2 SFDVKD. The CDR3 here is CATSDYQETQYF. The CDR3 nucleotides read TGTGCCACCAGTGATTACCAAGAGACCCAGTACTTC.

The CDR3 nucleotides read TGTGCCAGCATAGGATCCCCCTCCTACAATGAGCAGTTCTTC. This codes for CASIGSPSYNEQFF. This chain connects TRBV2 to TRBJ2-1; no clear D. Germline assignment: CDR1 SNHLY and CDR2 FYNNEI. The V gene lost 7 bases and the J gene lost 0 bases, with 10 bases spanning the gap. The CDR3 totals 14 residues.

This chain connects TRBV19 to TRBJ2-3; no clear D. V gave up 3 bases and J gave up 0 bases, with 10 bases separating them. The germline V gene has CDR1 LNHDA and CDR2 SQIVND (reference sequence). The CDR3 loop spans 15 amino acids. The DNA of the CDR3 is TGTGCCAGTAGTATTGCAGCAGCTAGCACAGATACGCAGTATTTT. This encodes CASSIAAASTDTQYF.

The gene calls are TRBV5-1 and TRBJ2-7, with 11 bases fitting TRBD1. The J segment lost 6 bases and the V segment lost 2 bases, leaving 7 bases of the junction unmatched. Looked up from germline, CDR1 is SGHRS and CDR2 is YFSETQ. The CDR3 sequence is 15 residues long. The CDR3: CASSLGLGQGVEQYF. The CDR3 DNA reads TGCGCCAGCAGCTTAGGTTTGGGACAGGGGGTCGAGCAGTACTTC. The full variable domain, in which reference TRBV5-1 and TRBJ2-7 provide the parts outside the CDR3, is KAGVTQTPRYLIKTRGQQVTLSCSPISGHRSVSWYQQTPGQGLQFLFEYFSETQRNKGNFPGRFSGRQFSNSRSEMNVSTLELGDSALYLCASSLGLGQGVEQYFGPGTRLTVT.

This rearrangement joins TRBV9 to TRBJ1-2; 11 bases match TRBD1. Germline loops: CDR1 SGDLS, CDR2 YYNGEE. This CDR3 spans 17 amino acids. With 0 bases clipped from V and 2 bases from J, the junction kept 6 bases outside the gene matches. CDR3 amino acids: CASSVDFGQGANYGYTF. CDR3 nucleotides: TGTGCCAGCAGCGTAGACTTCGGACAGGGGGCCAACTATGGCTACACCTTC.

This clone has a handful of counts. The chain employs TRBV6-2 or TRBV6-3 and TRBJ1-5; D is possibly TRBD1 (5 bases). V was pared by 5 bases and J by 0 bases, with 11 bases between. Germline CDR1 and CDR2: MNHEY and SVGEGT. This CDR3 is 15 amino acids long. The CDR3 here is CASSPGTSSNQPQHF. As DNA, the CDR3 is TGTGCCAGCAGTCCCGGGACCTCTAGCAATCAGCCCCAGCATTTT.

Here the CDR3 DNA reads TGTGCCAGCAGCCCCTGGACAGGGGCTTACTCTGGGGAGCAGTACTTC. Translated, it gives CASSPWTGAYSGEQYF. The chain combines TRBV5-4 with TRBJ2-7; 9 nucleotides align to TRBD1. Germline V CDR1 and CDR2: SGHNT, YYREEE (reference sequence). With V trimmed by 4 bases and J by 7 bases, 15 bases remained unmatched. The CDR3 length is 16 residues.

This clone is a singleton in its sample. The rearrangement joins TRBV6-5 to TRBJ1-2, with TRBD1 as a possible D gene (6 bases). The V and J ends lost 2 bases and 2 bases respectively, with 15 bases between them. Germline V gene lookup returns CDR1 MNHEY and CDR2 SVGAGI. The CDR3 runs to 16 residues. In DNA form, the CDR3 reads TGTGCCAGCAGTTACCTCACGGGACACGAGAACTATGGCTACACCTTC. Translation gives CASSYLTGHENYGYTF.

The chain combines TRBV15 with TRBJ2-3; D unresolved. From germline, CDR1 is LNHNV and CDR2 YYDKDF (reference sequence). The V end was cut by 4 bases, the J end by 14 bases, with 19 bases between. CDR3 length: 13 residues. In DNA form, the CDR3 reads TGTGCCACCAGCAAAGGACCGACTGACGAGCGGTATTTT. Encoded protein: CATSKGPTDERYF.

The chain recombines TRBV27 with TRBJ1-2; a possible D gene is TRBD1 (5 bases). CDR1 is MNHEY and CDR2 is SMNVEV in the germline V gene (reference sequence). The ends were cut back, 3 bases at V and 0 bases at J, with 20 bases in the middle. The CDR3 sequence is 18 residues long. The CDR3 is CASSFTKPGVGANYGYTF. As DNA, the CDR3 is TGTGCCAGCAGTTTCACAAAACCCGGGGTAGGGGCTAACTATGGCTACACCTTC.

The rearrangement links TRBV15 to TRBJ2-1; no clear D. V was clipped by 2 bases and J by 6 bases, with 5 bases between them. Germline V CDR1 and CDR2: LNHNV, YYDKDF (reference sequence). The CDR3 is 12 amino acids. The CDR3 is CATSRSTNEQFF. The CDR3 nucleotides are TGTGCCACCAGCAGAAGTACCAATGAGCAGTTCTTC.

The chain carries TRBV14 and TRBJ1-6; 10 positions agree with TRBD1. The V segment lost 6 bases and the J segment 7 bases; nucleotides outside the gene matches: 0. Per the germline V gene, CDR1 is SGHDN and CDR2 is FVKESK. CDR3 size: 13 residues. The CDR3 coding sequence is TGTGCCAGCAGGACAGGGGGCAATTCACCCCTCCACTTT. It codes for CASRTGGNSPLHF.

This clone was counted between two and nine times. V and J are TRBV7-6 and TRBJ1-3; tentative D call: TRBD1 (6 bases). Between the trimmed V and J ends, which lost 5 bases and 2 bases, there was a span of 13 bases. Germline V lookup: CDR1 SGHVS, CDR2 FNYEAQ. This CDR3 comprises 15 residues. CDR3 region: CASSPSGGPGNTIYF. The DNA for the CDR3 is TGTGCCAGCAGCCCTTCGGGGGGGCCTGGAAACACCATATATTTT. Complete variable domain (other parts from reference TRBV7-6 and TRBJ1-3): GAGVSQSPRYKVTKRGQDVALRCDPISGHVSLYWYRQALGQGPEFLTYFNYEAQQDKSGLPNDRFSAERPEGSISTLTIQRTEQRDSAMYRCASSPSGGPGNTIYFGEGSWLTVV.

The chain joins TRBV6-5 to TRBJ2-3; 9 nucleotides match TRBD1. CDR1 and CDR2 (germline): MNHEY, SVGAGI. Trimming at V came to 0 bases and at J to 4 bases, leaving 2 bases not matched to a gene. The CDR3 extends over 15 amino acids. In DNA, the CDR3 is TGTGCCAGCAGTTACTCGGACAGGGGAGCAGATACGCAGTATTTT. Translated: CASSYSDRGADTQYF.

This chain uses TRBV7-8 with TRBJ1-2, with D possibly matching TRBD1 (6 bases). The CDR3 totals 14 residues. V was cut by 5 bases and J by 5 bases, with 15 bases left in between. Germline-derived CDR1 and CDR2 are SGHVS and FQNEAQ. This CDR3 reads CASSLKQGGYGYTF. The CDR3 DNA follows: TGTGCCAGCAGCCTTAAACAGGGAGGGTATGGCTACACCTTC.

The chain has TRBV27 and TRBJ1-2, with 7 bases lining up with TRBD1. The germline V gene has CDR1 MNHEY and CDR2 SMNVEV (reference sequence). V dropped 6 bases and J dropped 5; count of bases not matched to a gene: 6. The CDR3 loop spans 13 amino acids. In nucleotides, the CDR3 is TGTGCCAGCAGCTCGACAGGGCTTTATGGCTACACCTTC. It encodes CASSSTGLYGYTF.

The chain employs TRBV2 and TRBJ1-6; tentatively, D is TRBD1 (5 bases). V lost 4 bases, J lost 7 bases, and 11 bases lay in between. The V gene's germline CDR1 is SNHLY and CDR2 FYNNEI. The CDR3 has 14 amino acids. CDR3 DNA sequence: TGTGCCAGCAGTGGATTCAGGGAGAATTCACCCCTCCACTTT. It translates to CASSGFRENSPLHF.

The chain joins TRBV6-6 to TRBJ1-6; a possible D gene is TRBD1 (5 bases). From germline, CDR1 is MNHNY and CDR2 SVGAGI (reference sequence). The CDR3 covers 15 residues. V lost 0 bases and J lost 7, with 10 bases in between. The CDR3 loop reads CASSYSTEGNSPLHF. CDR3 nucleotide sequence: TGTGCCAGCAGTTACTCGACAGAAGGGAATTCACCCCTCCACTTT.

This chain links TRBV5-1 with TRBJ1-1, with a possible D match to TRBD1 (5 bases). Trimming took off 5 bases at V and 1 base at J, with 18 bases between the two ends. The V gene's germline CDR1 is SGHRS and CDR2 YFSETQ. There are 16 residues in the CDR3. The CDR3 is CASRYRSPGANTEAFF. For the CDR3, the DNA is TGCGCCAGCAGGTACCGCTCCCCCGGGGCGAACACTGAAGCTTTCTTT. Full variable domain (missing parts from reference TRBV5-1 and TRBJ1-1): KAGVTQTPRYLIKTRGQQVTLSCSPISGHRSVSWYQQTPGQGLQFLFEYFSETQRNKGNFPGRFSGRQFSNSRSEMNVSTLELGDSALYLCASRYRSPGANTEAFFGQGTRLTVV.

This chain uses TRBV2 with TRBJ1-5; maybe TRBD1 (5 bases). Trimming removed 1 base from V and 4 bases from J, with 11 bases in between. The germline gives CDR1 SNHLY, CDR2 FYNNEI. CDR3 length: 15 amino acids. The CDR3 sequence is CASSEVDTRNQPQHF. DNA for the CDR3: TGTGCCAGCAGTGAAGTGGACACTCGGAATCAGCCCCAGCATTTT.